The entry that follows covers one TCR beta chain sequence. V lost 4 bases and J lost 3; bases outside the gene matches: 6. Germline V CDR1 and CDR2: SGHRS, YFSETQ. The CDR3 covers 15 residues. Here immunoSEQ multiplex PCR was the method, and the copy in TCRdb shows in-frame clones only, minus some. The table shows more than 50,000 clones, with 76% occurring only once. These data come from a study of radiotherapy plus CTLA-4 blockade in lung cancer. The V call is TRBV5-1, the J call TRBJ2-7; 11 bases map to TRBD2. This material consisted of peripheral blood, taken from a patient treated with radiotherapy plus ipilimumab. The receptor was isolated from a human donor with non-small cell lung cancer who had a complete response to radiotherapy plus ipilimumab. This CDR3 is CASSASGTSGYEQYF. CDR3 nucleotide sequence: TGCGCCAGCAGCGCTTCCGGGACTAGCGGCTACGAGCAGTACTTC.